This TCR beta chain comes out of a study of OX40 agonist ivuxolimab in advanced cancers. The wider study: Patients treated during dose escalation were battling hepatocellular carcinoma, melanoma, renal cell or head and neck cancer. At 65% to 90% male, the cohort had a mean age of about 60 years, ranging from roughly 20 to 90. Treatment received earlier with anti-PD-1, anti-PD-L1 or anti-CTLA-4 agents was allowed, and over 30% had some.

Clones were sequenced by immunoSEQ multiplex PCR, and TCRdb holds only the in-frame ones, with some missing. Of around 72,000 clones listed, more than 80% are singletons. Per the germline V gene, CDR1 is MNHEY and CDR2 is SMNVEV (reference sequence). The CDR3 is 14 amino acids. V was cut by 8 bases and J by 2 bases, with 16 bases left in between. The clonotype comes from an adult with an advanced solid tumor such as melanoma, head and neck, liver or kidney cancer. The source was CD4+ or CD8+ T cells sorted from blood, collected in a trial of the OX40 agonist ivuxolimab. The chain is built from TRBV27 and TRBJ2-7; D is perhaps TRBD1 (6 bases). In DNA form, the CDR3 reads TGTGCCAGCGGATTTACAGGGAACACCTACGAGCAGTACTTC. This gives the protein CASGFTGNTYEQYF.